This T cell receptor beta chain appears in the sequencing data of a study of beta chain features in type 1 diabetes. Study-level results: Fewer junction insertions and more nucleotide deletions appeared in type 1 diabetes patients.

Of note for this clone: Antigen: not known.

Germline assignment: CDR1 LGHNA and CDR2 YSLEER. This CDR3 has 15 amino acids. The junction had 9 bases not matched to a gene; V was cut back by 5 bases and J by 7 bases. The isolated RNA, all of it, was reverse transcribed, so expressed TCRB transcripts were what got sequenced. The assay was immunoSEQ multiplex PCR, and TCRdb's table has in-frame clones only and misses some. The sample holds 150,000 to 170,000 clones, 7.5% to 10% seen once. The rearrangement links TRBV4-3 to TRBJ2-2; 8 nucleotides match TRBD1. The sequenced material came from central memory CD4+ T cells from blood. This receptor was taken from a young man in good health. The CDR3 here is CASSAGTGQIGELFF. As DNA, the CDR3 is TGCGCCAGCAGCGCCGGGACAGGCCAGATCGGGGAGCTGTTTTTT.